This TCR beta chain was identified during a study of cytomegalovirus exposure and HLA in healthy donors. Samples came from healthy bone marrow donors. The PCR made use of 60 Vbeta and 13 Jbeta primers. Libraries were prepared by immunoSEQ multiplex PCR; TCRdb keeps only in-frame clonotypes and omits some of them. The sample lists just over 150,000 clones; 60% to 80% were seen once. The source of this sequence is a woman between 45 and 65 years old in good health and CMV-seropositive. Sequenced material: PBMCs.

CDR3 region: CASSLGGGSYNEQFF. The CDR3, as DNA: TGCGCCAGCAGCTTGGGCGGGGGCTCCTACAATGAGCAGTTCTTC. V usage is TRBV5-1 and J usage is TRBJ2-1, with TRBD2 matching 7 bases. This CDR3 comprises 15 residues. Germline CDR1 SGHRS, CDR2 YFSETQ. With V trimmed by 0 bases and J by 0 bases, 0 bases remained unmatched.